This T cell receptor (beta chain) was sequenced for a study of shared clonotypes between healthy human individuals. Data came from immunoSEQ multiplex PCR; TCRdb stores just in-frame clones and leaves some out. This sample carries fewer than 600,000 clones, approximately 85% of them seen once, and the ten largest clones take around 13%. Trimming took 5 bases from V and 7 from J; bases not matched to a gene: 13. CDR3 size: 15 residues. Germline V gives CDR1 MDHEN, CDR2 SYDVKM. On this clone itself: What it recognizes is unknown. Given a much more abundant clone one base away, this may be a read error.

Notes on the study in general: Expectations were that clonotype sharing among donors would be affected by sequencing depth.

Donors were healthy HIV-negative adults without recent acute infections or vaccinations. Sequenced: PBMCs. The rearrangement uses TRBV28 and TRBJ2-7, with TRBD2 matching over 8 bases. The receptor was isolated from a woman aged 40 to 49 in good health. Some clones in this sample may be carry-over from other donors' samples. The CDR3 loop reads CASSGLSGARREQYF. CDR3 nucleotide sequence: TGTGCCAGCAGTGGCCTTAGCGGGGCCCGGAGGGAGCAGTACTTC. The whole variable domain, filled in from reference TRBV28 and TRBJ2-7, reads DVKVTQSSRYLVKRTGEKVFLECVQDMDHENMFWYRQDPGLGLRLIYFSYDVKMKEKGDIPEGYSVSREKKERFSLILESASTNQTSMYLCASSGLSGARREQYFGPGTRLTVT.